Below are 19 T cell receptor beta chains sequenced from a single sample in a study of response to subunit inactivated influenza vaccine. From the RT-PCR reads, TCRdb called clonotypes with MiXCR, one entry per CDR3 protein. Seen here are approximately 500,000 distinct CDR3 sequences, 14% observed once, and the top ten hold approximately 12%. The specimen was PBMCs from blood, collected roughly 12 days after vaccination. These TCRs come from a man in his fifties or sixties who received an inactivated influenza vaccine.

The V gene is TRBV20-1, the J gene TRBJ2-7; 8 nucleotides align to TRBD2. Losses at the gene ends were 5 bases for V and 4 bases for J; bases not matched to a gene: 7. Germline V gene lookup returns CDR1 DFQATT and CDR2 SNEGSKA (reference sequence). This CDR3 has 13 amino acids. DNA for the CDR3: TGCAGTGCTGAGAGCGGGAGAAGGTACGAGCAGTACTTC. As protein: CSAESGRRYEQYF.

This clonotype came up a few times. This chain connects TRBV5-1 to TRBJ1-5; D gene ambiguous. Trimming removed 3 bases from V and 7 bases from J, with 11 bases in between. This CDR3 is 13 amino acids long. Germline V gene data show CDR1 as SGHRS and CDR2 as YFSETQ. The CDR3 loop is CASSSVIGQPQHF. The CDR3 DNA follows: TGCGCCAGCAGCTCGGTAATTGGGCAGCCCCAGCATTTT.

The chain is built from TRBV20-1 and TRBJ2-2, with 7 positions matching TRBD2. The V gene's germline CDR1 is DFQATT and CDR2 SNEGSKA (reference sequence). Trimming removed 3 bases from V and 0 bases from J; junction bases left unmatched: 7. The CDR3 is 16 residues long. The CDR3 region has the DNA TGCAGTGCTAGTTCTTGGGAGGGCGCGAACACCGGGGAGCTGTTTTTT. This sequence encodes CSASSWEGANTGELFF.

This clonotype was observed a handful of times. The rearrangement joins TRBV20-1 to TRBJ2-1, with D perhaps matching TRBD1 or TRBD2 (5 bases each). The CDR3 runs 13 residues. The germline CDR1 and CDR2 sequences are DFQATT and SNEGSKA (reference sequence). V was trimmed by 3 bases and J by 3 bases, leaving 9 bases between them. In DNA, the CDR3 is TGCAGTGCTAGTTGGGGGTTCTACAATGAGCAGTTCTTC. Protein product: CSASWGFYNEQFF.

V is TRBV5-1 and J is TRBJ2-7, with 12 bases fitting TRBD1. This CDR3 has 14 residues. V was clipped by 3 bases and J by 6 bases; unmatched bases: 4. Germline CDR1 and CDR2: SGHRS and YFSETQ. CDR3 loop: CASSWGQGAVEQYF. In DNA, the CDR3 is TGCGCCAGCAGCTGGGGACAGGGGGCGGTCGAGCAGTACTTC.

The rearrangement joins TRBV6-5 to TRBJ2-7; D gene uncertain. CDR3 size: 15 residues. The V and J ends lost 4 bases and 1 base respectively, with 14 bases between them. The V gene's germline CDR1 is MNHEY and CDR2 SVGAGI. CDR3 region: CASSFTPLGSYEQYF. The CDR3 nucleotides are TGTGCCAGCAGTTTTACACCCCTCGGGTCCTACGAGCAGTACTTC.

There are many counts of this clonotype. This chain links TRBV28 with TRBJ2-7; possibly TRBD1 for D (5 bases). The V end was cut by 1 base, the J end by 2 bases, with 6 bases between. Looked up from germline, CDR1 is MDHEN and CDR2 is SYDVKM. The CDR3 runs 13 residues. The CDR3 DNA reads TGTGCCAGCAGTTTATCCAGGGCCTACGAGCAGTACTTC. Its protein is CASSLSRAYEQYF.

This clonotype has only a few counts. The genes are TRBV4-3 and TRBJ2-1; 11 bases fit TRBD2. CDR1 LGHNA and CDR2 YSLEER come from the germline V gene. V was clipped by 3 bases and J by 1 base; unmatched bases: 23. The CDR3 spans 23 residues. The CDR3 here is CASSQAQGRRVVAGGISYNEQFF. The CDR3 region has the DNA TGCGCCAGCAGCCAGGCTCAAGGGCGGAGGGTCGTAGCGGGAGGGATATCCTACAATGAGCAGTTCTTC.

The CDR3 DNA reads TGTGCCAGCAGTTTACAGGGTATGGTTTTGGAGACCCAGTACTTC. Encoded protein: CASSLQGMVLETQYF. This sequence joins TRBV12-3 or TRBV12-4 and TRBJ2-5; maybe TRBD1 (5 bases). Trimming stripped 2 bases from V and 5 bases from J, with 15 bases between. The CDR3 sequence is 15 residues long.

This clonotype was recorded a few times. V gene TRBV6-5 combines with J gene TRBJ2-1; TRBD1 agrees at 7 bases. Germline V gives CDR1 MNHEY, CDR2 SVGAGI. The CDR3 length is 13 residues. V shed 4 bases and J 10 bases; nucleotides not matched to a gene: 7. CDR3 protein: CASSWDRAREQFF. Here the CDR3 DNA reads TGTGCCAGCAGTTGGGACAGAGCGAGGGAGCAGTTCTTC.

In its sample, this clonotype was seen a few times. This sequence joins TRBV10-3 and TRBJ2-1, with D possibly being TRBD2 (6 bases). The CDR3 length is 15 residues. CDR1 is ENHRY and CDR2 is SYGVKD in the germline V gene. V lost 5 bases to trimming and J lost 5 bases, with 16 bases between them. Written as DNA, the CDR3 is TGTGCCATCAGTCCTGGGACCCCGGGGGACAATGAGCAGTTCTTC. The encoded protein is CAISPGTPGDNEQFF.

This chain joins TRBV20-1 and TRBJ2-7; 7 positions agree with TRBD2. The CDR3 is made up of 12 amino acids. With V trimmed by 6 bases and J by 6 bases, 8 bases remained unmatched. Germline loops: CDR1 DFQATT, CDR2 SNEGSKA (reference sequence). CDR3 sequence (DNA): TGCAGTGCCTACCTCGGGAGGCGCGAGCAGTACTTC. As protein: CSAYLGRREQYF.

V usage is TRBV7-6 and J usage is TRBJ2-3; tentatively, D is TRBD1 (6 bases). CDR1 is SGHVS, CDR2 FNYEAQ, per germline. V was clipped by 5 bases and J by 2 bases, with 14 bases between them. CDR3 length equals 15 residues. DNA for the CDR3: TGTGCCAGCAGCCAGGGGACACCTCTCACAGATACGCAGTATTTT. Encoded protein: CASSQGTPLTDTQYF.

This chain uses TRBV3-1 with TRBJ2-1; 13 nucleotides align to TRBD2. Germline loops: CDR1 LGHDT, CDR2 YNNKEL (reference sequence). V was clipped by 3 bases and J by 4 bases; unmatched bases: 6. The CDR3 has 17 amino acids. The CDR3 DNA is TGTGCCAGCAGCCATGGACTAGCGGGAGAGACTTACAATGAGCAGTTCTTC. It is translated as CASSHGLAGETYNEQFF.

This clonotype was recorded many times. The V call is TRBV30, the J call TRBJ1-1, with no clear D. Trimming stripped 0 bases from V and 1 base from J, with 6 bases between. Germline V gives CDR1 GTSNPN, CDR2 SVGIG (reference sequence). CDR3 length: 13 amino acids. DNA for the CDR3: TGTGCCTGGAGTGTAGAGGAGAACACTGAAGCTTTCTTT. It codes for CAWSVEENTEAFF.

The V call is TRBV4-1, the J call TRBJ1-3; no reliable D call. The CDR3 spans 17 residues. V was trimmed by 4 bases and J by 4 bases, leaving 20 bases between them. Germline values: CDR1 MGHRA, CDR2 YSYEKL. CDR3 sequence (DNA): TGCGCCAGCAGCCCCTCCAGGACTATGGGAGCGGGAAACACCATATATTTT. Residues: CASSPSRTMGAGNTIYF.

This clonotype was found many times. The J gene is TRBJ2-2, the V gene TRBV5-1; perhaps D is TRBD1 or TRBD2 (5 bases each). The V end lost 7 bases, the J end lost 0 bases, and 7 bases lay between the germline ends. CDR1 is SGHRS, CDR2 YFSETQ, per germline. The CDR3 runs 13 residues. The CDR3 DNA reads as TGCGCCAGCGGGGGACCGAACACCGGGGAGCTGTTTTTT. It translates to CASGGPNTGELFF.

The sample holds many counts of this clonotype. The chain combines TRBV11-2 with TRBJ2-5; D perhaps matches TRBD2 (5 bases). The CDR3 has 16 amino acids. CDR1 is SGHAT, CDR2 FQNNGV, per germline. Trimming took 3 bases from V and 5 from J, leaving 19 bases between them. The CDR3 bases are TGTGCCAGCAGCTTCAACAGTGATTTGAGGGCTGAGACCCAGTACTTC. It specifies CASSFNSDLRAETQYF.

The J gene is TRBJ2-2, the V gene TRBV6-2 or TRBV6-3, with 7 nucleotides matching TRBD1. The V segment lost 6 bases and the J segment 2 bases; nucleotides outside the gene matches: 9. CDR1 MNHEY and CDR2 SVGEGT come from the germline V gene. The CDR3 runs 16 residues. CDR3 residues: CASRITGAGNTGELFF. CDR3 nucleotide sequence: TGTGCCAGCAGAATAACAGGGGCAGGAAACACCGGGGAGCTGTTTTTT.